In this sample, the clone carrying this TCR beta chain turned up many times. This sample's TCRbeta library carried unique molecular identifier barcodes. TCRdb recomputed calls from the PCR reads with MiXCR, one row per CDR3 protein. The profile shows 700,000 or so distinct CDR3 sequences, approximately 14% of them singletons. This record comes from a study of T-cell reconstitution after alpha-beta-depleted transplantation in children. Trimming took 4 bases from V and 2 from J; bases not matched to a gene: 11. Per the germline V gene, CDR1 is SGHRS and CDR2 is YFSETQ. The CDR3 is 16 amino acids. Sequenced here: PBMCs, sampled before TCRalphabeta/CD19-depleted stem cell transplant. The clonotype comes from a girl aged 2 to 10 with congenital amegakaryocytic thrombocytopenia, due to receive a stem cell transplant. The genes are TRBV5-1 and TRBJ2-5; 7 nucleotides line up with TRBD2. DNA of the CDR3: TGCGCCAGCAGCCACGTCGGGGGGACTCTACAAGAGACCCAGTACTTC. Translated: CASSHVGGTLQETQYF.